Listed below are T cell receptor beta chains from one sample, sequenced in a study of blood T cell repertoires in COVID-19. The repertoire was sequenced with immunoSEQ multiplex PCR; TCRdb's copy has only in-frame clones and lacks some. The sample holds a few hundred thousand clones, roughly 88% seen once. The sample comprised PBMCs or T cells enriched from blood (not recorded which). These receptors originate from a woman between 25 and 40 years old who had recovered from COVID-19. The CDR3 runs from the conserved cysteine through the conserved F or W. The D gene is left open where the match is weak. Only some rows state a clone size, as once, few, many or a class for expanded clones.

j_gene: TRBJ2-1; abundance: .; v_gene: TRBV5-4; d_gene: TRBD1; CDR3aa: CASSPSPRTGGSFYNEQFF; CDR3nt: TGTGCCAGCAGCCCTTCGCCCCGGACAGGGGGTTCCTTTTACAATGAGCAGTTCTTC
j_gene: TRBJ1-1; abundance: once; v_gene: TRBV5-4; d_gene: .; CDR3aa: CASRGNKNTEAFF; CDR3nt: TGTGCCAGCCGGGGGAACAAGAACACTGAAGCTTTCTTT
j_gene: TRBJ2-5; abundance: .; v_gene: TRBV2; d_gene: .; CDR3aa: CASIGAGEGRTQETQYF; CDR3nt: TGTGCCAGCATTGGGGCAGGGGAGGGACGGACCCAAGAGACCCAGTACTTC
j_gene: TRBJ2-3; abundance: .; v_gene: TRBV27; d_gene: .; CDR3aa: CASSIAPGATDTQYF; CDR3nt: TGTGCCAGCAGTATTGCGCCAGGGGCCACAGATACGCAGTATTTT
j_gene: TRBJ2-2; abundance: once; v_gene: TRBV10-3; d_gene: .; CDR3aa: CAISELAGLIGELFF; CDR3nt: TGTGCCATCAGTGAATTGGCGGGTCTAATCGGGGAGCTGTTTTTT
j_gene: TRBJ1-1; abundance: .; v_gene: TRBV2; d_gene: TRBD1; CDR3aa: CASSERQGYTEAFF; CDR3nt: TGTGCCAGCAGTGAAAGACAGGGTTACACTGAAGCTTTCTTT
j_gene: TRBJ1-1; abundance: .; v_gene: TRBV12-3/TRBV12-4; d_gene: TRBD1; CDR3aa: CASAGQANTEAFF; CDR3nt: TGTGCCAGCGCGGGACAGGCGAACACTGAAGCTTTCTTT
j_gene: TRBJ2-3; abundance: .; v_gene: TRBV13; d_gene: .; CDR3aa: CASSGPAEGGRNTQYF; CDR3nt: TGTGCCAGCAGCGGCCCGGCGGAAGGGGGTAGAAATACGCAGTATTTT
j_gene: TRBJ2-7; abundance: .; v_gene: TRBV24-1; d_gene: TRBD2; CDR3aa: CATSEGGGGTYEQYF; CDR3nt: TGTGCCACCAGTGAGGGCGGCGGGGGAACCTACGAGCAGTACTTC
j_gene: TRBJ2-5; abundance: .; v_gene: TRBV7-7; d_gene: TRBD2; CDR3aa: CASSPGLAGMRQETQYF; CDR3nt: TGTGCCAGCAGCCCCGGACTAGCGGGGATGCGCCAAGAGACCCAGTACTTC
j_gene: TRBJ2-3; abundance: .; v_gene: TRBV12-3/TRBV12-4; d_gene: .; CDR3aa: CASRRRSVDTQYF; CDR3nt: TGTGCCAGCAGGAGGAGGAGTGTAGATACGCAGTATTTT
j_gene: TRBJ2-7; abundance: .; v_gene: TRBV4-1; d_gene: TRBD2; CDR3aa: CASSPFGLSGARLEQYF; CDR3nt: TGCGCCAGCAGCCCCTTCGGCCTTAGCGGGGCCCGGTTAGAGCAGTACTTC
j_gene: TRBJ1-1; abundance: .; v_gene: TRBV19; d_gene: .; CDR3aa: CASTLRTVNTEAFF; CDR3nt: TGTGCCAGTACCCTGAGGACTGTGAACACTGAAGCTTTCTTT
j_gene: TRBJ1-1; abundance: .; v_gene: TRBV6-4; d_gene: TRBD1; CDR3aa: CASRGTGLKNTEAFF; CDR3nt: TGTGCCAGCAGGGGGACAGGGCTAAAGAACACTGAAGCTTTCTTT
j_gene: TRBJ1-3; abundance: .; v_gene: TRBV7-2; d_gene: .; CDR3aa: CASSLGQVYSGNTIYF; CDR3nt: TGTGCCAGCAGCTTAGGACAGGTTTACTCTGGAAACACCATATATTTT
j_gene: TRBJ1-2; abundance: .; v_gene: TRBV6-5; d_gene: TRBD1; CDR3aa: CASSLDRGYGYTF; CDR3nt: TGTGCCAGCAGTTTAGACAGGGGGTATGGCTACACCTTC
j_gene: TRBJ2-3; abundance: few; v_gene: TRBV28; d_gene: TRBD2; CDR3aa: CASSLIGTSGTTDTQYF; CDR3nt: TGTGCCAGCAGTTTGATCGGGACTAGCGGCACCACAGATACGCAGTATTTT
j_gene: TRBJ1-2; abundance: .; v_gene: TRBV27; d_gene: .; CDR3aa: CASSSVRQASNYGYTF; CDR3nt: TGTGCCAGCAGTTCCGTCCGACAGGCGTCTAACTATGGCTACACCTTC
j_gene: TRBJ1-2; abundance: .; v_gene: TRBV28; d_gene: .; CDR3aa: CASQRSGGPYGYTF; CDR3nt: TGTGCCAGCCAGAGGTCGGGGGGCCCTTATGGCTACACCTTC
j_gene: TRBJ1-2; abundance: .; v_gene: TRBV6-1; d_gene: .; CDR3aa: CASSDGGRTFGGYTF; CDR3nt: TGTGCCAGCAGTGACGGAGGGAGGACGTTTGGCGGCTACACCTTC
j_gene: TRBJ2-1; abundance: .; v_gene: TRBV28; d_gene: TRBD2; CDR3aa: CASSTAGLAGGRVSYNEQFF; CDR3nt: TGTGCCAGCAGTACGGCGGGACTAGCGGGAGGGCGGGTCTCCTACAATGAGCAGTTCTTC
j_gene: TRBJ1-6; abundance: few; v_gene: TRBV28; d_gene: TRBD1; CDR3aa: CASRIQGENSPLHF; CDR3nt: TGTGCCAGCAGAATCCAGGGGGAGAATTCACCCCTCCACTTT
j_gene: TRBJ2-7; abundance: few; v_gene: TRBV5-5; d_gene: TRBD1; CDR3aa: CASSAGDSFSYEQYF; CDR3nt: TGTGCCAGCAGCGCAGGGGACAGCTTCTCCTACGAGCAGTACTTC
j_gene: TRBJ1-5; abundance: .; v_gene: TRBV2; d_gene: .; CDR3aa: CAGSRGGGQPQHF; CDR3nt: TGTGCCGGATCTCGCGGGGGTGGTCAGCCCCAGCATTTT
j_gene: TRBJ2-1; abundance: .; v_gene: TRBV28; d_gene: TRBD2; CDR3aa: CASSSIRDYGYYNEQFF; CDR3nt: TGTGCCAGCAGTTCAATCCGGGACTACGGATACTACAATGAGCAGTTCTTC
j_gene: TRBJ2-1; abundance: .; v_gene: TRBV24-1; d_gene: TRBD2; CDR3aa: CATSDHGTSGRALQRNEQFF; CDR3nt: TGTGCCACCAGTGACCACGGGACTAGCGGGAGGGCCCTACAAAGGAATGAGCAGTTCTTC
j_gene: TRBJ1-2; abundance: few; v_gene: TRBV12-5; d_gene: .; CDR3aa: CASGSGQNYGYTF; CDR3nt: TGTGCTAGTGGTTCCGGACAGAACTATGGCTACACCTTC
j_gene: TRBJ1-5; abundance: .; v_gene: TRBV2; d_gene: .; CDR3aa: CASMGPGTYSNQPQHF; CDR3nt: TGTGCCAGCATGGGGCCCGGAACATATAGCAATCAGCCCCAGCATTTT
j_gene: TRBJ2-3; abundance: few; v_gene: TRBV5-1; d_gene: TRBD1; CDR3aa: CASSLRQGPTDTQYF; CDR3nt: TGCGCCAGCAGCTTGAGACAGGGTCCCACAGATACGCAGTATTTT
j_gene: TRBJ1-3; abundance: .; v_gene: TRBV9; d_gene: .; CDR3aa: CASSVGWSTGNTIYF; CDR3nt: TGTGCCAGCAGCGTAGGGTGGAGTACGGGGAACACCATATATTTT
j_gene: TRBJ2-5; abundance: .; v_gene: TRBV10-2; d_gene: TRBD2; CDR3aa: CASSVGVLAGVQETQYF; CDR3nt: TGCGCCAGCAGTGTTGGGGTCCTAGCGGGGGTTCAAGAGACCCAGTACTTC
j_gene: TRBJ1-2; abundance: few; v_gene: TRBV5-6; d_gene: .; CDR3aa: CASSLNEGVYGYTF; CDR3nt: TGTGCCAGCAGCTTGAACGAGGGAGTCTATGGCTACACCTTC
j_gene: TRBJ1-1; abundance: .; v_gene: TRBV6-5; d_gene: TRBD1; CDR3aa: CASSQTLTGVTEAFF; CDR3nt: TGTGCCAGCAGTCAAACCCTGACAGGGGTCACTGAAGCTTTCTTT
j_gene: TRBJ2-5; abundance: .; v_gene: TRBV25-1; d_gene: TRBD2; CDR3aa: CASSELVAGGTKTQYF; CDR3nt: TGTGCCAGCAGTGAATTGGTAGCGGGAGGGACGAAGACCCAGTACTTC
j_gene: TRBJ2-1; abundance: .; v_gene: TRBV28; d_gene: .; CDR3aa: CASSFRGRGPGEQFF; CDR3nt: TGTGCCAGCAGTTTTCGGGGCAGGGGACCTGGTGAGCAGTTCTTC
j_gene: TRBJ2-2; abundance: medium-sized; v_gene: TRBV6-4; d_gene: .; CDR3aa: CASSEGLDTGELFF; CDR3nt: TGTGCCAGCAGTGAGGGACTCGATACCGGGGAGCTGTTTTTT
j_gene: TRBJ1-4; abundance: .; v_gene: TRBV15; d_gene: .; CDR3aa: CATSRDGRSEKLFF; CDR3nt: TGTGCCACCAGCAGAGATGGGAGGTCGGAAAAACTGTTTTTT
j_gene: TRBJ2-7; abundance: few; v_gene: TRBV30; d_gene: .; CDR3aa: CAWSPRGTQYF; CDR3nt: TGTGCCTGGAGTCCTCGGGGGACTCAGTACTTC
j_gene: TRBJ1-2; abundance: .; v_gene: TRBV10-3; d_gene: .; CDR3aa: CATRWGRGADYGYTF; CDR3nt: TGTGCCACCCGGTGGGGCAGGGGCGCTGACTATGGCTACACCTTC
j_gene: TRBJ2-7; abundance: .; v_gene: TRBV7-2; d_gene: .; CDR3aa: CASSLQYEQYF; CDR3nt: TGTGCCAGCAGCTTACAATACGAGCAGTACTTC
j_gene: TRBJ1-2; abundance: .; v_gene: TRBV12-3/TRBV12-4; d_gene: .; CDR3aa: CASRSEVRYGYTF; CDR3nt: TGTGCCAGCAGGTCAGAGGTTCGATATGGCTACACCTTC
j_gene: TRBJ2-6; abundance: .; v_gene: TRBV27; d_gene: TRBD1; CDR3aa: CASSPDRNVLGANVLTF; CDR3nt: TGTGCCAGCAGTCCGGACAGGAATGTATTAGGGGCCAACGTCCTGACTTTC
j_gene: TRBJ1-4; abundance: .; v_gene: TRBV7-9; d_gene: .; CDR3aa: CASSLARQGREKLFF; CDR3nt: TGTGCCAGCAGCTTAGCGAGGCAGGGTAGGGAAAAACTGTTTTTT
j_gene: TRBJ2-2; abundance: .; v_gene: TRBV2; d_gene: .; CDR3aa: CASSASGRVGGELFF; CDR3nt: TGTGCCAGCAGCGCTAGTGGCCGTGTAGGCGGGGAGCTGTTTTTT
j_gene: TRBJ2-1; abundance: .; v_gene: TRBV14; d_gene: TRBD1; CDR3aa: CASSQNRDRGFDEQFF; CDR3nt: TGTGCCAGCAGCCAAAATCGGGACAGGGGGTTCGATGAGCAGTTCTTC
j_gene: TRBJ1-6; abundance: .; v_gene: TRBV9; d_gene: TRBD1; CDR3aa: CASRTGTGEHNSPLHF; CDR3nt: TGTGCCAGCAGGACCGGGACAGGGGAACATAATTCACCCCTCCACTTT
j_gene: TRBJ2-1; abundance: .; v_gene: TRBV10-2; d_gene: .; CDR3aa: CASSEFAQGGHEQFF; CDR3nt: TGCGCCAGCAGTGAGTTTGCCCAGGGTGGGCATGAGCAGTTCTTC
j_gene: TRBJ2-6; abundance: .; v_gene: TRBV3-1/TRBV3-2; d_gene: .; CDR3aa: CASSRGQGDSGANVLTF; CDR3nt: TGTGCCAGCAGTCGTGGTCAAGGGGACTCTGGGGCCAACGTCCTGACTTTC
j_gene: TRBJ1-2; abundance: .; v_gene: TRBV30; d_gene: TRBD1; CDR3aa: CAWSDEGTGGHGYTF; CDR3nt: TGTGCCTGGAGTGACGAAGGGACAGGGGGACATGGCTACACCTTC
j_gene: TRBJ1-2; abundance: .; v_gene: TRBV7-9; d_gene: TRBD1; CDR3aa: CASSDGTGGEYGYTF; CDR3nt: TGTGCCAGCAGCGACGGGACAGGGGGCGAGTATGGCTACACCTTC
j_gene: TRBJ1-4; abundance: .; v_gene: TRBV27; d_gene: .; CDR3aa: CASSFSGINEKLFF; CDR3nt: TGTGCCAGCAGTTTTTCGGGGATTAACGAAAAACTGTTTTTT
j_gene: TRBJ1-2; abundance: .; v_gene: TRBV11-2; d_gene: .; CDR3aa: CASSQIRTPIYGGYTF; CDR3nt: TGTGCCAGCAGCCAAATTAGGACACCGATCTATGGCGGCTACACCTTC
j_gene: TRBJ2-5; abundance: few; v_gene: TRBV4-2; d_gene: TRBD2; CDR3aa: CASSPLAGGQETQYF; CDR3nt: TGTGCCAGCAGCCCACTAGCGGGGGGCCAAGAGACCCAGTACTTC
j_gene: TRBJ1-4; abundance: .; v_gene: TRBV18; d_gene: TRBD1; CDR3aa: CASSPARGQGREKLFF; CDR3nt: TGTGCCAGCTCACCTGCTCGGGGACAGGGTAGGGAAAAACTGTTTTTT